A single sample gave rise to the 24 T cell receptor beta chains below, sequenced in a study of cytomegalovirus exposure and HLA in healthy donors. PCR involved 60 Vbeta and 13 Jbeta primers. Sequencing used immunoSEQ multiplex PCR; TCRdb keeps in-frame clones, though not all of them. The data contain more than 95,000 clones, 17% of them singletons. The specimen sequenced was PBMCs. These receptor sequences come from a female donor in good health and CMV-seropositive.

The table lists this clone with a few counts. The rearrangement links TRBV23-1 to TRBJ2-2; D not certain. TRBV23-1 is given ORF status, its function remaining uncertain. Trimming removed 3 bases at V and 2 bases at J, with 19 bases between. This CDR3 contains 18 residues. This chain's CDR3 is CASSHPTPRLLNTGELFF. As DNA, the CDR3 is TGCGCCAGCAGTCATCCGACCCCTAGGCTACTTAACACCGGGGAGCTGTTTTTT.

The chain joins TRBV30 to TRBJ2-2, with D perhaps matching TRBD2 (5 bases). Germline CDR1 reads GTSNPN; CDR2 reads SVGIG (reference sequence). CDR3 length: 13 amino acids. Trimming left V 0 bases short and J 6 bases short, with 8 bases between. The CDR3 reads CAWSVGVPGELFF. As DNA, the CDR3 is TGTGCCTGGAGTGTCGGGGTCCCCGGGGAGCTGTTTTTT.

CDR3 protein: CAWSKAGEQYF. The CDR3 DNA reads TGTGCCTGGAGTAAGGCCGGGGAGCAGTACTTC. V and J are TRBV30 and TRBJ2-7; no clear D gene. Germline loops: CDR1 GTSNPN, CDR2 SVGIG (reference sequence). The CDR3 totals 11 residues. The germline V and J ends were trimmed by 2 bases and 7 bases, with 9 bases remaining between them.

This clone was detected only a few times. The chain is built from TRBV6-5 and TRBJ1-1; weak D call: TRBD1 (5 bases). Germline-derived CDR1 and CDR2 are MNHEY and SVGAGI. This CDR3 has 15 residues. V shed 0 bases and J shed 3 bases, with 11 bases lying between them. CDR3 in DNA: TGTGCCAGCAGTTACTCGATTTGGGGGGACACTGAAGCTTTCTTT. This gives the protein CASSYSIWGDTEAFF.

The chain uses TRBV6-6 and TRBJ1-4; D gene unclear. The CDR3 length is 14 residues. Germline CDR1 reads MNHNY; CDR2 reads SVGAGI (reference sequence). Trimming left V 7 bases short and J 11 bases short, with 20 bases between. The CDR3 reads CASIGLLGAPKLFF. CDR3 in DNA: TGTGCCAGCATAGGACTACTGGGAGCTCCCAAACTGTTTTTT.

This clone was recorded a few times. The CDR3 is CATSGGDNEQFF. The CDR3 DNA follows: TGTGCCACCTCGGGGGGGGACAATGAGCAGTTCTTC. The chain links TRBV6-5 to TRBJ2-1; 8 bases match TRBD2. CDR3 size: 12 residues. Germline V gene data show CDR1 as MNHEY and CDR2 as SVGAGI. J lost 5 bases, V lost 10 bases, and 4 bases had no gene match.

This clone was observed a few times. This chain links TRBV2 with TRBJ2-5, with 12 bases matching TRBD2. The CDR3 consists of 15 residues. The germline CDR1 and CDR2 sequences are SNHLY and FYNNEI. V lost 6 bases and J lost 5; bases outside the gene matches: 7. The CDR3 DNA is TGTGCCAGCAGAATTGGACTAGCGGGGCCGGAGACCCAGTACTTC. Residues: CASRIGLAGPETQYF.

The rearrangement links TRBV28 to TRBJ2-7; D is perhaps TRBD1 (6 bases). The V end lost 11 bases, the J end lost 3 bases, and 11 bases lay between the germline ends. This CDR3 has 11 residues. Per germline, CDR1 MDHEN and CDR2 SYDVKM. The CDR3 is CAATRGYEQYF. The DNA of the CDR3 is TGTGCCGCGACCAGGGGCTACGAGCAGTACTTC. The complete variable domain, with remaining parts taken from reference TRBV28 and TRBJ2-7, reads DVKVTQSSRYLVKRTGEKVFLECVQDMDHENMFWYRQDPGLGLRLIYFSYDVKMKEKGDIPEGYSVSREKKERFSLILESASTNQTSMYLCAATRGYEQYFGPGTRLTVT.

This clone was observed a few times. The chain is built from TRBV29-1 and TRBJ2-7, with a possible D match to TRBD1 (6 bases). This CDR3 is built from 12 residues. The germline V gene has CDR1 SQVTM and CDR2 ANQGSEA. V was trimmed by 3 bases and J by 3 bases, leaving 9 bases between them. CDR3 DNA: TGCAGCGTTGAGAGAGGGGGCTACGAGCAGTACTTC. This gives the protein CSVERGGYEQYF.

This rearrangement joins TRBV4-1 to TRBJ2-1, with D maybe TRBD1 (5 bases). Germline CDR1 MGHRA, CDR2 YSYEKL. The CDR3 sequence is 16 residues long. V lost 1 base and J 0 bases, leaving 10 bases between the germline ends. The CDR3 DNA reads as TGCGCCAGCAGCCAAGCAGGGTACAGCTCCTACAATGAGCAGTTCTTC. Protein product: CASSQAGYSSYNEQFF.

The rearrangement links TRBV4-3 to TRBJ1-1; tentatively, D is TRBD1 (6 bases). Germline values: CDR1 LGHNA, CDR2 YSLEER. Trimming left V 0 bases short and J 5 bases short, with 16 bases between. This CDR3 contains 16 residues. The CDR3 DNA reads as TGCGCCAGCAGCCAAGAAGTGGGGGGGGCTTGGACTGAAGCTTTCTTT. It translates to CASSQEVGGAWTEAFF.

This clone was recorded a few times. The V and J genes are TRBV10-2 and TRBJ2-1; D gene ambiguous. This CDR3 has 14 amino acids. Trimming took 7 bases from V and 7 from J, leaving 17 bases between them. The germline gives CDR1 WSHSY, CDR2 SAAADI. CDR3: CASTAASLGNEQFF. The CDR3 DNA sequence: TGCGCCAGCACGGCGGCCTCCCTTGGGAATGAGCAGTTCTTC.

The rearrangement links TRBV7-2 to TRBJ1-5; D gene unclear. This CDR3 has 17 amino acids. Germline CDR1 and CDR2: SGHTA and FQGNSA. V was shortened by 1 base and J by 3 bases, with 16 bases between the two germline ends. The CDR3 sequence is CASSLGLFRQVNQPQHF. The CDR3 bases are TGTGCCAGCAGCTTAGGTCTCTTCCGGCAGGTCAATCAGCCCCAGCATTTT.

J is TRBJ2-7 and V is TRBV2, with 10 bases matching TRBD1. J gave up 7 bases and V 5 bases, and 2 bases lay outside the gene matches. This CDR3 is built from 12 residues. Germline CDR1 SNHLY, CDR2 FYNNEI. The CDR3 region is CASSRDRGEQYF. The DNA for the CDR3 is TGTGCCAGCAGTAGGGACAGGGGTGAGCAGTACTTC.

The V gene is TRBV6-6, the J gene TRBJ2-7, with 7 bases aligning to TRBD2. The CDR3 totals 15 residues. The germline CDR1 and CDR2 sequences are MNHNY and SVGAGI (reference sequence). Trimming cost V 8 bases and J 2 bases; bases outside gene matches: 12. The CDR3 here is CASYYRGGKTYEQYF. CDR3 DNA: TGTGCCAGCTACTACCGGGGAGGGAAAACCTACGAGCAGTACTTC.

The chain joins TRBV6-5 to TRBJ2-1, with D maybe TRBD1 (5 bases). The V gene's germline CDR1 is MNHEY and CDR2 SVGAGI. The CDR3 is 15 amino acids. Trimming took 2 bases from V and 6 from J, leaving 14 bases between them. CDR3 DNA: TGTGCCAGCAGTTACACGTCAGGGATTAGCAATGAGCAGTTCTTC. This sequence encodes CASSYTSGISNEQFF.

Only a few counts were recorded for this clone. V gene TRBV5-1 combines with J gene TRBJ1-3; 8 bases are shared with TRBD1. This CDR3 has 16 amino acids. Germline loops: CDR1 SGHRS, CDR2 YFSETQ. Trimming at V came to 1 base and at J to 4 bases, leaving 7 bases not matched to a gene. CDR3 loop: CASSLYQGASGNTIYF. As DNA, the CDR3 is TGCGCCAGCAGCTTGTATCAGGGGGCGTCGGGAAACACCATATATTTT.

This clone has a handful of counts. The chain uses TRBV13 and TRBJ1-4, with D possibly TRBD1 on 6 matching bases. Germline values: CDR1 PRHDT, CDR2 FYEKMQ (reference sequence). V gave up 4 bases and J gave up 5 bases, with 14 bases separating them. CDR3 size: 15 residues. The CDR3 nucleotides read TGTGCCAGCAGCTCACAGGGACGGGGAAATGAAAAACTGTTTTTT. Translated: CASSSQGRGNEKLFF.

The rearrangement uses TRBV6-5 and TRBJ1-5; TRBD1 matches 7 bases. There are 15 residues in the CDR3. V lost 2 bases and J lost 4; bases outside the gene matches: 5. Germline V gene sequence: CDR1 MNHEY, CDR2 SVGAGI. This CDR3 reads CASSYGSTGNQPQHF. The CDR3 nucleotides are TGTGCCAGCAGTTACGGGTCGACAGGGAATCAGCCCCAGCATTTT.

This sequence joins TRBV6-5 and TRBJ1-1; 9 nucleotides agree with TRBD1. V lost 4 bases and J lost 4; bases outside the gene matches: 7. This CDR3 comprises 15 residues. In germline, CDR1 is MNHEY, CDR2 SVGAGI. The CDR3 DNA sequence: TGTGCCAGCAGTTCCAAACAGGGGGCGGCCACTGAAGCTTTCTTT. Protein product: CASSSKQGAATEAFF.

The CDR3 loop is CASSEGLAGMYEQYF. Here the CDR3 DNA reads TGTGCCAGCAGTGAAGGGCTAGCGGGGATGTACGAGCAGTACTTC. The chain links TRBV6-1 to TRBJ2-7; 9 nucleotides match TRBD2. V was clipped by 1 base and J by 4 bases; unmatched bases: 5. Germline CDR1 and CDR2: MNHNS and SASEGT. The CDR3 runs 15 residues.

This sequence joins TRBV6-6 and TRBJ1-3; D is perhaps TRBD1 (6 bases). Trimming removed 0 bases at V and 4 bases at J, with 10 bases between. The CDR3 spans 15 residues. The germline CDR1 and CDR2 sequences are MNHNY and SVGAGI (reference sequence). CDR3 nucleotide sequence: TGTGCCAGCAGTTACTCGGCAGGGGTAGGAAACACCATATATTTT. This codes for CASSYSAGVGNTIYF.

The chain carries TRBV10-3 and TRBJ2-7; D is ambiguous. V lost 0 bases and J lost 1, with 13 bases in between. Germline V gene lookup returns CDR1 ENHRY and CDR2 SYGVKD. The CDR3 contains 16 residues. Here the CDR3 DNA reads TGTGCCATCAGTGAGTCGGGTGTCAGCGAATCCTACGAGCAGTACTTC. Its translation: CAISESGVSESYEQYF.

The chain carries TRBV11-3 and TRBJ2-1; possibly TRBD2 for D (6 bases). Germline values: CDR1 SGHNT, CDR2 YENEEA. CDR3 size: 13 residues. V shed 5 bases and J shed 12 bases, with 17 bases lying between them. CDR3 sequence: CASSSIADGAQFF. DNA for the CDR3: TGTGCCAGCAGCAGCATAGCGGACGGGGCGCAGTTCTTC.